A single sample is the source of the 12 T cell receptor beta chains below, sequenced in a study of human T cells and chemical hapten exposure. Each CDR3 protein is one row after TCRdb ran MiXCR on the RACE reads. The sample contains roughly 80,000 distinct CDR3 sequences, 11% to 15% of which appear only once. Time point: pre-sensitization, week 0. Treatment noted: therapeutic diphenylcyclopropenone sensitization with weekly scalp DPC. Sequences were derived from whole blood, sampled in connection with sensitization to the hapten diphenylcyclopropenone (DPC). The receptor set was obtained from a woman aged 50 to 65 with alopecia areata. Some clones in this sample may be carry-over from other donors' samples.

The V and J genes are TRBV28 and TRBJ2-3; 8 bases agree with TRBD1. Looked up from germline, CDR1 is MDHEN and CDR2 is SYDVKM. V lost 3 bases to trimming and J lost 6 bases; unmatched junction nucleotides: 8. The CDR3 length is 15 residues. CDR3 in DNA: TGTGCCAGCAGTTTCGGACAGGGCATCAAGGATACGCAGTATTTT. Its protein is CASSFGQGIKDTQYF.

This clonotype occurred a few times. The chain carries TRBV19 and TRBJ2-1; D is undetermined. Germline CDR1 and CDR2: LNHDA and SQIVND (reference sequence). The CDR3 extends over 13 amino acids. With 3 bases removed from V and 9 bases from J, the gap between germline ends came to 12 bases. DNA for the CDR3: TGTGCCAGTAGTATCGTTGGGCAAGGTGAGCAGTTCTTC. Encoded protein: CASSIVGQGEQFF.

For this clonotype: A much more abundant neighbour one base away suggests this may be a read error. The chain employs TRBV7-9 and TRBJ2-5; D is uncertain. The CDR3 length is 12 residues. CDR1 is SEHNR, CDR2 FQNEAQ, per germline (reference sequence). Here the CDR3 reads CAGSLDQETQYF. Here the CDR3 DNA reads TGTGCCGGCAGCTTAGACCAAGAGACCCAGTACTTC.

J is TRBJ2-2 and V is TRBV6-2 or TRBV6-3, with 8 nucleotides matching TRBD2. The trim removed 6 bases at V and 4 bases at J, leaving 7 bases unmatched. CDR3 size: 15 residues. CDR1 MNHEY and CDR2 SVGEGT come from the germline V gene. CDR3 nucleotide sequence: TGTGCCAGCAGCAGACTAGCGTCGAGCACCGGGGAGCTGTTTTTT. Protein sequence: CASSRLASSTGELFF.

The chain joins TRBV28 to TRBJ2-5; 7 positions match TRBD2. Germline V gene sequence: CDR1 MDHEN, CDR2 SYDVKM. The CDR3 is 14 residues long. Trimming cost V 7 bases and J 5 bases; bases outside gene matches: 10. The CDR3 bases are TGTGCCAGCATGTTGAGGGAGGGCCGGGAGACCCAGTACTTC. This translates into CASMLREGRETQYF.

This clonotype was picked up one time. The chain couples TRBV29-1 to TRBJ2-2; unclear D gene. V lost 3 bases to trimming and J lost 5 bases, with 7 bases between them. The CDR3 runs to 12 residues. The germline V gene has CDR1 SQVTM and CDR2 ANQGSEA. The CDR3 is CSVERQTGELFF. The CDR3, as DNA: TGCAGCGTTGAGCGTCAGACCGGGGAGCTGTTTTTT.

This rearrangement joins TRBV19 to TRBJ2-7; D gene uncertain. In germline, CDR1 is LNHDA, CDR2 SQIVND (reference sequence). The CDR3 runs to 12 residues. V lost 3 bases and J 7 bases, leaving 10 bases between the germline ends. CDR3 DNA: TGTGCCAGTAGTATGGCATTCGGGGAGCAGTACTTC. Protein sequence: CASSMAFGEQYF.

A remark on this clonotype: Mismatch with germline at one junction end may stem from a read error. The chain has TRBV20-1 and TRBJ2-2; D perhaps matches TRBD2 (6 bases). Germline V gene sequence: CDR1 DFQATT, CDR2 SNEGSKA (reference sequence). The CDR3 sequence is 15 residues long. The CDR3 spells CSAPRLGPKTGELFF. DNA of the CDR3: TGCAGTGCTCCCCGACTAGGGCCGAAAACCGGGGAGCTGTTTTTT.

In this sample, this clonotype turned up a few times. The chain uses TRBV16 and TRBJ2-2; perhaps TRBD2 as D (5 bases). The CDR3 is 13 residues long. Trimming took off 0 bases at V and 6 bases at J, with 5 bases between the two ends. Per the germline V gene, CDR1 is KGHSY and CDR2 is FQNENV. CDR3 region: CASSQSRAGELFF. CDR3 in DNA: TGTGCCAGCAGCCAATCGCGGGCCGGGGAGCTGTTTTTT.

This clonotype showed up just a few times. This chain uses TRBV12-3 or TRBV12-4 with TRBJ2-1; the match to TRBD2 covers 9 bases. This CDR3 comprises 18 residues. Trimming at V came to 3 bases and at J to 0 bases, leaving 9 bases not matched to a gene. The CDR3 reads CASSFGLAGQFSYNEQFF. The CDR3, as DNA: TGTGCCAGCAGTTTCGGCCTAGCGGGACAGTTCTCCTACAATGAGCAGTTCTTC.

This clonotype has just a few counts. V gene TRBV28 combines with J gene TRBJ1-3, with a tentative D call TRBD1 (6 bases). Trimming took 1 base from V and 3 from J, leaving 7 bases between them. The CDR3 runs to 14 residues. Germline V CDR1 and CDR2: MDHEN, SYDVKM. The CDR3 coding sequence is TGTGCCAGCAGTTTATCAGGGGTTGGAAACACCATATATTTT. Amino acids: CASSLSGVGNTIYF.

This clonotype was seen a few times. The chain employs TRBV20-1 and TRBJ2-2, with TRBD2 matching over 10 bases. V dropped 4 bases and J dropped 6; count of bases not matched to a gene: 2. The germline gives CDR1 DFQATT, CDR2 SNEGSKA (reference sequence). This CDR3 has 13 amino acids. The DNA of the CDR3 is TGCAGTGCTATAAGCGGGAGGGCCGGGGAGCTGTTTTTT. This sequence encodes CSAISGRAGELFF.